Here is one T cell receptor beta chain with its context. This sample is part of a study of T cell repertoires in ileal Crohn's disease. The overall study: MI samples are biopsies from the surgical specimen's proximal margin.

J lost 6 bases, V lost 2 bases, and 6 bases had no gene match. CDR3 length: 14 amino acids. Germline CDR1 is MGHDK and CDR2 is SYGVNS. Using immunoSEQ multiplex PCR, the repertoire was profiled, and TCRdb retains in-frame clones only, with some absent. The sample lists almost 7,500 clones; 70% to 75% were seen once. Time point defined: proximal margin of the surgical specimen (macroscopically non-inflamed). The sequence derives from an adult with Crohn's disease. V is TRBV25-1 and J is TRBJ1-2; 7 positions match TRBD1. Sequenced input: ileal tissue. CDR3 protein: CASSEGRGINGYTF. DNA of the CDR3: TGTGCCAGCAGTGAAGGCAGGGGGATAAATGGCTACACCTTC.